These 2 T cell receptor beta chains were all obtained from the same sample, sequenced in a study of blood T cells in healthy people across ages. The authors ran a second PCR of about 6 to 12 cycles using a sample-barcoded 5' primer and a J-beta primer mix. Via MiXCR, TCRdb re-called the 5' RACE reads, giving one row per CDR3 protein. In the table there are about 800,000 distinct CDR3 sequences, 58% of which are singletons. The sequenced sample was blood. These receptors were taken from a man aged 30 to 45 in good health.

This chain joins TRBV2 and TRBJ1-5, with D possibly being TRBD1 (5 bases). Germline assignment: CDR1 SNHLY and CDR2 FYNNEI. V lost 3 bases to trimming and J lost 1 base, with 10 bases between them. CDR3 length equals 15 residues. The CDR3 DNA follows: TGTGCCAGCAGTGATGAGGGGACGAGCAATCAGCCCCAGCATTTT. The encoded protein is CASSDEGTSNQPQHF.

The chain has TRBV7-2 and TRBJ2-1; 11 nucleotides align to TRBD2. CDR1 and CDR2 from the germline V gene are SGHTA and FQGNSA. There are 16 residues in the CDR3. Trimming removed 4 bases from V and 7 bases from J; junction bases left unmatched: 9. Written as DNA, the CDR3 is TGTGCCAGCAGCTCGACCCGGGCTAGCGGGGGGAATGAGCAGTTCTTC. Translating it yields CASSSTRASGGNEQFF.